Presented here are 19 T cell receptor beta chains from one specimen sequenced in a study of T-cell reconstitution after alpha-beta-depleted transplantation in children. Preparation of the TCRbeta library was carried out with unique molecular identifiers. TCRdb re-called the PCR reads through MiXCR, storing one row per CDR3 protein. The sample holds almost 500,000 distinct CDR3 sequences; roughly a tenth are singletons and the top ten take 2%. The sequenced sample was PBMCs, obtained before TCRalphabeta/CD19-depleted stem cell transplant. The receptors were gathered from a child aged 2 to 15 with inherited bone marrow failure, due to receive a stem cell transplant.

CDR3 in DNA: TGCGCCAGCAGCTATCAGACTAGCGGGAGCTACGGCAGCGGGGAGCTGTTTTTT. Protein sequence: CASSYQTSGSYGSGELFF. The rearrangement uses TRBV4-3 and TRBJ2-2; 12 positions agree with TRBD2. Germline V gives CDR1 LGHNA, CDR2 YSLEER. Trimming at V came to 5 bases and at J to 7 bases, leaving 14 bases not matched to a gene. There are 18 residues in the CDR3.

In this sample, this clonotype turned up many times. The rearrangement links TRBV5-1 to TRBJ2-3; 7 bases align to TRBD2. V lost 0 bases and J lost 0; bases outside the gene matches: 4. CDR1 is SGHRS, CDR2 YFSETQ, per germline. The CDR3 spans 16 residues. The CDR3 region is CASSLGLAESTDTQYF. The CDR3 coding sequence is TGCGCCAGCAGCTTGGGTCTAGCGGAGAGCACAGATACGCAGTATTTT.

For this clonotype: This may come from a read error, since a much larger clone is one base off. The chain employs TRBV12-3 or TRBV12-4 and TRBJ1-2; 7 bases are shared with TRBD1. The CDR3 is 12 amino acids. The DNA for the CDR3 is TGTCCCAGCAGTAGACAGGGTTTTGGCTACACCTTC. Its protein is CPSSRQGFGYTF.

This clonotype was recorded at least ten times. The chain carries TRBV20-1 and TRBJ2-1; 12 nucleotides agree with TRBD2. J gave up 7 bases and V 4 bases, and 5 bases lay outside the gene matches. Per the germline V gene, CDR1 is DFQATT and CDR2 is SNEGSKA (reference sequence). This CDR3 is built from 14 residues. The CDR3 DNA reads as TGCAGTGCTAAGCTAGCGGGAGGGTTGAATGAGCAGTTCTTC. Amino acid sequence: CSAKLAGGLNEQFF.

At least ten counts were recorded for this clonotype. The rearrangement links TRBV20-1 to TRBJ1-1; 9 bases map to TRBD1. J gave up 3 bases and V 6 bases, and 5 bases lay outside the gene matches. CDR3 size: 13 residues. Germline CDR1 reads DFQATT; CDR2 reads SNEGSKA (reference sequence). CDR3 in amino acids: CSARTGEDTEAFF. The CDR3 nucleotides read TGCAGTGCCCGGACAGGGGAGGACACTGAAGCTTTCTTT.

V and J are TRBV28 and TRBJ1-2, with TRBD1 identical over 10 bases. The CDR3 consists of 14 residues. The trim removed 5 bases at V and 6 bases at J, leaving 6 bases unmatched. Germline CDR1 reads MDHEN; CDR2 reads SYDVKM. CDR3 in DNA: TGTGCCAGCAGTCCACCGGACAGGGGGGATGGCTACACCTTC. Protein product: CASSPPDRGDGYTF.

At least ten counts were recorded for this clonotype. The chain links TRBV7-9 to TRBJ2-3, with 7 bases aligning to TRBD1. The junction had 10 bases not matched to a gene; V was cut back by 4 bases and J by 0 bases. This CDR3 contains 17 residues. Germline CDR1 SEHNR, CDR2 FQNEAQ (reference sequence). CDR3 in amino acids: CASSSLPGQPSTDTQYF. The CDR3 nucleotides are TGTGCCAGCAGCTCTCTTCCGGGACAGCCTAGCACAGATACGCAGTATTTT.

This clonotype has just a few counts. The rearrangement uses TRBV12-3 or TRBV12-4 and TRBJ2-7, with 9 bases aligning to TRBD1. With 5 bases clipped from V and 5 bases from J, the junction kept 7 bases outside the gene matches. The CDR3 has 14 residues. This CDR3 reads CASSPSGQGNEQYF. The CDR3 DNA follows: TGTGCCAGCAGTCCCTCGGGACAGGGAAACGAGCAGTACTTC.

The chain couples TRBV29-1 to TRBJ2-2; 9 bases fit TRBD1. From germline, CDR1 is SQVTM and CDR2 ANQGSEA. The CDR3 covers 15 residues. After removal of 6 bases from V and 3 bases from J, the junction contained 8 bases not matched to a gene. The CDR3: CSVDPGQGYTGELFF. Here the CDR3 DNA reads TGCAGCGTAGACCCGGGACAGGGTTACACCGGGGAGCTGTTTTTT.

This clonotype was found many times. The chain is built from TRBV5-1 and TRBJ2-3, with TRBD1 as a possible D gene (6 bases). Trimming pared 4 bases from V and 6 bases from J, leaving 12 bases between. CDR1 and CDR2 from the germline V gene are SGHRS and YFSETQ. The CDR3 is 13 residues long. DNA of the CDR3: TGCGCCAGCAGCCCAGGGGTTGGGGATACGCAGTATTTT. This sequence encodes CASSPGVGDTQYF.

This clonotype was counted between two and nine times. V gene TRBV7-9 combines with J gene TRBJ2-1; 10 bases are a match to TRBD1. J gave up 4 bases and V 5 bases, and 14 bases lay outside the gene matches. Germline lookup yields CDR1 SEHNR and CDR2 FQNEAQ (reference sequence). The CDR3 sequence is 18 residues long. CDR3 sequence (DNA): TGTGCCAGCAGCCATAAACAGCACGCGGGACAGGGGTACAATGAGCAGTTCTTC. Amino acid sequence: CASSHKQHAGQGYNEQFF.

This clonotype was seen only a few times. The chain uses TRBV24-1 and TRBJ2-7, with 7 positions matching TRBD1. The CDR3 spans 13 residues. Germline V gene sequence: CDR1 KGHDR, CDR2 SFDVKD. V trimming: 2 bases; J trimming: 7 bases; junction bases outside the gene matches: 4. The CDR3 spells CATSDSTGLEQYF. The CDR3 nucleotides are TGTGCCACCAGTGATTCGACAGGGCTTGAGCAGTACTTC.

There are many counts of this clonotype. The chain links TRBV20-1 to TRBJ2-2; D uncertain. V was clipped by 0 bases and J by 6 bases, with 11 bases between them. This CDR3 has 14 amino acids. Germline V gene lookup returns CDR1 DFQATT and CDR2 SNEGSKA (reference sequence). The CDR3 nucleotides read TGCAGTGCTAGAGACGCCAAGGGTCCCGGGGAGCTGTTTTTT. Its translation is CSARDAKGPGELFF.

The sample holds many counts of this clonotype. This rearrangement joins TRBV30 to TRBJ2-4; D is undetermined. The CDR3 length is 14 residues. Germline V gene lookup returns CDR1 GTSNPN and CDR2 SVGIG (reference sequence). Trimming stripped 1 base from V and 3 bases from J, with 10 bases between. The CDR3 loop reads CAWSGGDGKNIQYF. Written as DNA, the CDR3 is TGTGCCTGGAGTGGGGGTGACGGCAAAAACATTCAGTACTTC.

This clonotype was found a few times. The chain recombines TRBV5-6 with TRBJ1-1, with D hard to call. The germline V gene has CDR1 SGHDT and CDR2 YYEEEE. CDR3 length equals 13 residues. The germline V and J ends were trimmed by 6 bases and 5 bases, with 14 bases remaining between them. The CDR3 DNA follows: TGTGCCAGCAAACTGGAGATGGGTACTGAAGCTTTCTTT. Translating gives CASKLEMGTEAFF.

This clonotype was counted at least ten times. The CDR3 coding sequence is TGTGCCATCACCACCCGGGACTTCGGATACAATGAGCAGTTCTTC. It encodes CAITTRDFGYNEQFF. This chain uses TRBV10-3 with TRBJ2-1; tentatively, D is TRBD2 (6 bases). With 7 bases removed from V and 4 bases from J, the gap between germline ends came to 17 bases. Germline V gene lookup returns CDR1 ENHRY and CDR2 SYGVKD. This CDR3 spans 15 amino acids.

This clonotype was recorded at least ten times. This sequence joins TRBV20-1 and TRBJ2-1; TRBD2 agrees at 13 bases. J was trimmed by 9 bases and V by 1 base; bases with no gene match: 0. Germline V lookup: CDR1 DFQATT, CDR2 SNEGSKA (reference sequence). The CDR3 extends over 13 amino acids. The CDR3 region has the DNA TGCAGTGCTAGAGGACTAGCGGGAGGTGAGCAGTTCTTC. Amino acid sequence: CSARGLAGGEQFF.

This clonotype was seen many times. The chain combines TRBV7-6 with TRBJ2-5; D gene unclear. The V and J ends lost 3 bases and 4 bases respectively, with 9 bases between them. Germline V gene lookup returns CDR1 SGHVS and CDR2 FNYEAQ. The CDR3 extends over 13 amino acids. The CDR3 DNA reads as TGTGCCAGCAGCTTGGAGATTGGAGAGACCCAGTACTTC. Translated, it gives CASSLEIGETQYF.

The table lists this clonotype with many counts. The chain recombines TRBV13 with TRBJ2-2; 7 nucleotides line up with TRBD2. The CDR3 runs to 14 residues. J lost 7 bases, V lost 5 bases, and 7 bases had no gene match. Germline CDR1 reads PRHDT; CDR2 reads FYEKMQ (reference sequence). This CDR3 is CASSGQRESGELFF. The CDR3, as DNA: TGTGCCAGCAGCGGTCAGCGGGAAAGCGGGGAGCTGTTTTTT.